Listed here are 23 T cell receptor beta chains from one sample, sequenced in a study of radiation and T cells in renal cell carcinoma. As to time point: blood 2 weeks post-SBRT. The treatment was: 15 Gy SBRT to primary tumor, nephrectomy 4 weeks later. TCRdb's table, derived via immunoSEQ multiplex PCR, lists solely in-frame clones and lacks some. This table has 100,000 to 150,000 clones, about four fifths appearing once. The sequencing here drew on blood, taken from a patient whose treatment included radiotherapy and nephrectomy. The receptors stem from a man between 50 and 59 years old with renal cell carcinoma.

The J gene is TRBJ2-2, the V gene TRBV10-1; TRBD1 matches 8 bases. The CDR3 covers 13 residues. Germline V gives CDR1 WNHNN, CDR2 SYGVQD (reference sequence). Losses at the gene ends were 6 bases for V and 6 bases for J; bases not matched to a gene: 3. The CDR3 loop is CASSDRGSGELFF. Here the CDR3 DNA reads TGCGCCAGCAGCGACAGGGGTTCCGGGGAGCTGTTTTTT.

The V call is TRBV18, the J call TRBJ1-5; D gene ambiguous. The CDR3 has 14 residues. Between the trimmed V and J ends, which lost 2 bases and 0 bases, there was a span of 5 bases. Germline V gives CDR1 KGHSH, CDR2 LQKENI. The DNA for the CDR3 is TGTGCCAGCTCACCATCGAATAGCAATCAGCCCCAGCATTTT. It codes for CASSPSNSNQPQHF.

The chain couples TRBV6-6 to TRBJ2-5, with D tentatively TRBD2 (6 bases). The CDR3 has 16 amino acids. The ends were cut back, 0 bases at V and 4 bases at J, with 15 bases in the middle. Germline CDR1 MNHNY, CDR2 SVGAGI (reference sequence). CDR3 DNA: TGTGCCAGCAGTTACTCCACCCGACTAGAATTAGAGACCCAGTACTTC. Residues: CASSYSTRLELETQYF.

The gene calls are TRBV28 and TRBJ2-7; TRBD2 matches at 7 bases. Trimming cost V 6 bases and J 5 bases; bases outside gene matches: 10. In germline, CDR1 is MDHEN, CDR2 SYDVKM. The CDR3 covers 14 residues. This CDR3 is CASRVGGDPDEQYF. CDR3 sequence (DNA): TGTGCCAGCAGGGTTGGGGGGGACCCCGACGAGCAGTACTTC.

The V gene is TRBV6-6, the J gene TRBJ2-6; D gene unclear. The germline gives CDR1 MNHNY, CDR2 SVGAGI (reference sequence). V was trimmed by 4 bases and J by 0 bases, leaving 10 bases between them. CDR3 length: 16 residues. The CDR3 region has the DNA TGTGCCAGCAGTTCATCGGGCGGCTCTGGGGCCAACGTCCTGACTTTC. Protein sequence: CASSSSGGSGANVLTF.

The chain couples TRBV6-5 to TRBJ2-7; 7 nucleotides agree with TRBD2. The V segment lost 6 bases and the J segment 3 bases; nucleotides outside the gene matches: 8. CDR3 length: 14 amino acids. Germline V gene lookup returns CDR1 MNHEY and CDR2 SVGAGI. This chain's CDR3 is CASREAGRYYEQYF. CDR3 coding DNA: TGTGCCAGCAGGGAAGCGGGGAGATACTACGAGCAGTACTTC.

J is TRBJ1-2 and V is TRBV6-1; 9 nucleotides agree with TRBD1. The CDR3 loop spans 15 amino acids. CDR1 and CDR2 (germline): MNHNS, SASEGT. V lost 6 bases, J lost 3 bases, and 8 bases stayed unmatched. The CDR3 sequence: CASSLGTGFDYGYTF. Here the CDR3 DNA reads TGTGCCAGCAGCCTCGGGACAGGGTTTGACTATGGCTACACCTTC.

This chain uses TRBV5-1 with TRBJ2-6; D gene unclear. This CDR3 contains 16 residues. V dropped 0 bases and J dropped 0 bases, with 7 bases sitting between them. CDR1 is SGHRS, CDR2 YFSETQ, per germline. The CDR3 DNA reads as TGCGCCAGCAGCTTGGCCCCGGGCTCTGGGGCCAACGTCCTGACTTTC. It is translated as CASSLAPGSGANVLTF.

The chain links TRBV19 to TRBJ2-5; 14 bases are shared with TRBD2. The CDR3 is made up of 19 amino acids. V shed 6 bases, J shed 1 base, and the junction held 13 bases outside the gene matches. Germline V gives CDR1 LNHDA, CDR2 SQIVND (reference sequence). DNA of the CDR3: TGTGCCAGTAGACCCGGGACTAGCGGGAGTACGGGACTCCAAGAGACCCAGTACTTC. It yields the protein CASRPGTSGSTGLQETQYF.

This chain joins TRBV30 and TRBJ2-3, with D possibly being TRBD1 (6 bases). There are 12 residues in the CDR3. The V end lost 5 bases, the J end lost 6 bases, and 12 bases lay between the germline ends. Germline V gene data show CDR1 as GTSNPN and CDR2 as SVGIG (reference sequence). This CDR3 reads CAWDVTGDTQYF. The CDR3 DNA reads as TGTGCCTGGGACGTTACAGGGGATACGCAGTATTTT.

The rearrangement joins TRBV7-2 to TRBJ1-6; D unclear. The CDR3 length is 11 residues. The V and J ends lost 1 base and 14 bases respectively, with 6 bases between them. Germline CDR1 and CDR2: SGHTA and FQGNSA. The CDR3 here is CASSLGSSLHF. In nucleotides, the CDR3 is TGTGCCAGCAGCTTAGGATCCTCCCTCCACTTT.

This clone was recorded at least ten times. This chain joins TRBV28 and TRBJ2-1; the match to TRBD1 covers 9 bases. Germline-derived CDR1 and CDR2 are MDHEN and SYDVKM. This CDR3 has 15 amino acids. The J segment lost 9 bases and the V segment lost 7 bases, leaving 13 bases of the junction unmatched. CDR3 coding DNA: TGTGCCAGCAACAAGCCGGGACAGGGAAAGCGTGAGCAGTTCTTC. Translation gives CASNKPGQGKREQFF.

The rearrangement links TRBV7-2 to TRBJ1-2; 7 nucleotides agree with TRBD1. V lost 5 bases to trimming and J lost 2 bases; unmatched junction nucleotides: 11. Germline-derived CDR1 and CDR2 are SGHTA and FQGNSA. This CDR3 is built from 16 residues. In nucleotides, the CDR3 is TGTGCCAGCAGCAAAAACGCAGGGGGTTCAAACTATGGCTACACCTTC. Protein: CASSKNAGGSNYGYTF.

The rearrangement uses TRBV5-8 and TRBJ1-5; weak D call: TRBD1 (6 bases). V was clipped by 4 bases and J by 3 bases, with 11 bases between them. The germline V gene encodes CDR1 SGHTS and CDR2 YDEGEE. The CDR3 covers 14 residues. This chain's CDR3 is CASSPRQDNQPQHF. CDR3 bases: TGTGCCAGCAGCCCGAGACAGGACAATCAGCCCCAGCATTTT. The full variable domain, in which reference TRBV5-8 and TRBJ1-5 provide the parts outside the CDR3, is EAGVTQSPTHLIKTRGQQATLRCSPISGHTSVYWYQQALGLGLQFLLWYDEGEERNRGNFPPRFSGRQFPNYSSELNVNALELEDSALYLCASSPRQDNQPQHFGDGTRLSIL.

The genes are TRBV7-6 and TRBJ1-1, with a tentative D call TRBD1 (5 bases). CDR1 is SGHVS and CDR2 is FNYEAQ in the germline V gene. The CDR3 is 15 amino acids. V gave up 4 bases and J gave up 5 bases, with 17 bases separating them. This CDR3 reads CASSSRDSRGTEAFF. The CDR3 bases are TGTGCCAGCAGCTCCCGGGACTCCCGAGGGACTGAAGCTTTCTTT.

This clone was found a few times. This chain's CDR3 is CALRGDSYNEQFF. The CDR3 DNA sequence: TGTGCCTTAAGGGGGGACTCCTACAATGAGCAGTTCTTC. The chain recombines TRBV30 with TRBJ2-1, with D tentatively TRBD1 or TRBD2 (6 bases each). Germline V gene sequence: CDR1 GTSNPN, CDR2 SVGIG (reference sequence). This CDR3 is built from 13 residues. V was cut by 7 bases and J by 0 bases, with 10 bases left in between.

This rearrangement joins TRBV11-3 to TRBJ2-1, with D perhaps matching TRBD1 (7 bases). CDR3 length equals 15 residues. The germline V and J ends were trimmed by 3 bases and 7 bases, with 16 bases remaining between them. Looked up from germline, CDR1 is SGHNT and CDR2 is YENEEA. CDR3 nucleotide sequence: TGTGCCAGCAGCTTGATGGCAGGGGGGACTAATGAGCAGTTCTTC. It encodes CASSLMAGGTNEQFF. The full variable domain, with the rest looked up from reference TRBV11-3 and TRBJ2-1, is EAGVVQSPRYKIIEKKQPVAFWCNPISGHNTLYWYLQNLGQGPELLIRYENEEAVDDSQLPKDRFSAERLKGVDSTLKIQPAELGDSAVYLCASSLMAGGTNEQFFGPGTRLTVL.

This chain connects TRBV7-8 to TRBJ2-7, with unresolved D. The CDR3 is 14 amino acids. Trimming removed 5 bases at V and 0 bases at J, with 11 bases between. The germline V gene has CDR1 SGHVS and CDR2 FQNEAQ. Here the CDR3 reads CASSPSRSSYEQYF. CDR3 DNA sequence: TGTGCCAGCAGCCCCTCCCGGAGCTCCTACGAGCAGTACTTC.

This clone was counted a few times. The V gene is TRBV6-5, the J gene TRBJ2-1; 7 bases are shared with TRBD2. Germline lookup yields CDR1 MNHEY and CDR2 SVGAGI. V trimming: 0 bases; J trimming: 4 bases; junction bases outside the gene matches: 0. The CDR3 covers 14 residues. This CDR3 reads CASSYSREYNEQFF. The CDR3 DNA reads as TGTGCCAGCAGTTACTCGCGGGAGTACAATGAGCAGTTCTTC.

CDR3 coding DNA: TGTGCCAGCAGTGAATACCACGAGCAGTACTTC. It is translated as CASSEYHEQYF. This chain uses TRBV2 with TRBJ2-7; no clear D gene. V was shortened by 2 bases and J by 5 bases, with 4 bases between the two germline ends. This CDR3 region has 11 residues. CDR1 and CDR2 from the germline V gene are SNHLY and FYNNEI.

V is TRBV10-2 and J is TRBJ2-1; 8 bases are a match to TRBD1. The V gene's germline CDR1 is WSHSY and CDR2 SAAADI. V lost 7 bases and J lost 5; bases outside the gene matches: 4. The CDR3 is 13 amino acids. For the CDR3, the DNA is TGCGCCAGCAAAGGACAGGGCAACAATGAGCAGTTCTTC. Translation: CASKGQGNNEQFF.

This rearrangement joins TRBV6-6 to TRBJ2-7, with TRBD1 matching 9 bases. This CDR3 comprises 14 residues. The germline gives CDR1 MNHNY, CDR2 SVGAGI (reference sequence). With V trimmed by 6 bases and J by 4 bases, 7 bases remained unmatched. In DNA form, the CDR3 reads TGTGCCAGCAGCCCTCAACAGGGGGCGTACGAGCAGTACTTC. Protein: CASSPQQGAYEQYF.

CDR3 nucleotides: TGTGCCAGCACCACTCAGGGATACGGAAATTCACCCCTCCACTTT. The encoded protein is CASTTQGYGNSPLHF. The V gene is TRBV6-6, the J gene TRBJ1-6, with D tentatively TRBD1 (5 bases). Germline values: CDR1 MNHNY, CDR2 SVGAGI (reference sequence). V lost 7 bases to trimming and J lost 7 bases, with 17 bases between them. The CDR3 length is 15 residues.